These 6 T cell receptor beta chains came from one sample sequenced in a study of monozygotic twins with inflammatory bowel disease. TCRdb re-called the 5' RACE reads and gives one entry per CDR3 protein, without DNA. Found here are 300,000 to 400,000 distinct CDR3 sequences; the top ten clones hold roughly 2%. Sequences were obtained from blood. Receptor source: a human donor with ulcerative colitis or Crohn's disease, or a healthy co-twin of an affected twin (not recorded which).

The V call is TRBV12-3 or TRBV12-4, the J call TRBJ1-6; TCRdb outputs TRBD1, but without DNA this stays unchecked. The CDR3 is 14 residues long. CDR3 region: CASSFGQDNSPLHF.

The chain links TRBV5-1 to TRBJ2-6. This CDR3 contains 15 residues. Germline V gene lookup returns CDR1 SGHRS and CDR2 YFSETQ. CDR3 sequence reads: CASSFKISGANVLTF. The full variable domain, with the rest looked up from reference TRBV5-1 and TRBJ2-6, is KAGVTQTPRYLIKTRGQQVTLSCSPISGHRSVSWYQQTPGQGLQFLFEYFSETQRNKGNFPGRFSGRQFSNSRSEMNVSTLELGDSALYLCASSFKISGANVLTFGAGSRLTVL.

The chain uses TRBV5-1 and TRBJ2-2; the TRBD1 assignment by TCRdb is unverifiable without DNA. This CDR3 spans 14 amino acids. Germline CDR1 reads SGHRS; CDR2 reads YFSETQ. The CDR3 here is CASSFDQGKGELFF.

The chain uses TRBV29-1 and TRBJ2-1; the D call from TCRdb, TRBD2, cannot be confirmed without DNA. This CDR3 region has 15 residues. Germline V gene lookup returns CDR1 SQVTM and CDR2 ANQGSEA. CDR3 sequence reads: CSVDPGTSVYNEQFF.

The chain is built from TRBV27 and TRBJ2-1; TCRdb lists TRBD1, though no DNA is available to test this call. In germline, CDR1 is MNHEY, CDR2 SMNVEV (reference sequence). The CDR3 is 17 amino acids. This CDR3 reads CASSLSAGDNRGKEQFF.

The chain links TRBV12-3 or TRBV12-4 to TRBJ1-4. The CDR3 covers 15 residues. CDR3 loop: CASSFGFYANEKLFF.